One and the same sample provided the 9 T cell receptor beta chains below, sequenced in a study of coeliac disease. Clones were sequenced by immunoSEQ multiplex PCR, and TCRdb holds only the in-frame ones, with some missing. The sample carries fewer than 5,500 clones, 50% to 70% recorded once. The sample was intraepithelial lymphocytes from the gut. All receptors derive from a woman aged 25 to 39 with active celiac disease.

This clone came up a few times. This chain connects TRBV4-1 to TRBJ2-7; maybe TRBD1 (6 bases). V was trimmed by 0 bases and J by 3 bases, leaving 6 bases between them. This CDR3 is built from 13 residues. Germline V lookup: CDR1 MGHRA, CDR2 YSYEKL. The CDR3 sequence is CASSQDRGYEQYF. CDR3 coding DNA: TGCGCCAGCAGCCAAGACAGGGGCTACGAGCAGTACTTC.

Here the CDR3 DNA reads TGTGCCAGCAGTCCGGGACAGACCTACGAGCAGTACTTC. Protein product: CASSPGQTYEQYF. The J gene is TRBJ2-7, the V gene TRBV28; TRBD1 matches 7 bases. Germline CDR1 reads MDHEN; CDR2 reads SYDVKM. V shed 5 bases, J shed 2 bases, and the junction held 3 bases outside the gene matches. This CDR3 has 13 amino acids.

The chain has TRBV7-9 and TRBJ1-1; the D gene is possibly TRBD1 (5 bases). CDR1 and CDR2 from the germline V gene are SEHNR and FQNEAQ (reference sequence). The V end lost 4 bases, the J end lost 4 bases, and 13 bases lay between the germline ends. CDR3 size: 14 residues. The CDR3 protein is CASSWLGVSTEAFF. The CDR3 DNA sequence: TGTGCCAGCAGCTGGTTAGGGGTGTCCACTGAAGCTTTCTTT.

The chain joins TRBV27 to TRBJ1-1; D might be TRBD1 (5 bases). The V and J ends lost 5 bases and 6 bases respectively, with 16 bases between them. The V gene's germline CDR1 is MNHEY and CDR2 SMNVEV (reference sequence). The length of the CDR3 is 14 residues. As DNA, the CDR3 is TGTGCCAGCAGTATAGAAGGCTGGGGGGCTGAAGCTTTCTTT. Translated, it gives CASSIEGWGAEAFF.

The chain uses TRBV5-4 and TRBJ1-2; 9 nucleotides align to TRBD1. CDR1 is SGHNT, CDR2 YYREEE, per germline (reference sequence). The CDR3 runs 15 residues. After removal of 0 bases from V and 4 bases from J, the junction contained 4 bases not matched to a gene. The CDR3 region has the DNA TGTGCCAGCAGCTTGGCCGACAGGGGGATCTATGGCTACACCTTC. It translates to CASSLADRGIYGYTF.

V is TRBV9 and J is TRBJ2-1; 10 bases match TRBD1. In germline, CDR1 is SGDLS, CDR2 YYNGEE. Unmatched junction bases numbered 5, after V lost 3 bases and J lost 5 bases. This CDR3 comprises 15 residues. CDR3 sequence: CASSASGTGDNEQFF. The CDR3 DNA reads as TGTGCCAGCAGCGCATCCGGGACAGGGGACAATGAGCAGTTCTTC.

V is TRBV5-4 and J is TRBJ2-5, with D perhaps matching TRBD2 (6 bases). V lost 1 base, J lost 4 bases, and 11 bases lay in between. CDR3 length: 14 amino acids. Germline CDR1 is SGHNT and CDR2 is YYREEE (reference sequence). For the CDR3, the DNA is TGTGCCAGCAGCTTGAACGGGGGTGGAGAGACCCAGTACTTC. Its protein is CASSLNGGGETQYF.

The chain uses TRBV5-8 and TRBJ1-2; TRBD1 agrees at 8 bases. The CDR3 loop spans 14 amino acids. V was pared by 4 bases and J by 7 bases, with 9 bases of the junction left unmatched. Germline assignment: CDR1 SGHTS and CDR2 YDEGEE. CDR3 DNA sequence: TGTGCCAGCAGCAGAAAACAGGGGGTACGTGGCTACACCTTC. Its translation: CASSRKQGVRGYTF.

The chain is built from TRBV29-1 and TRBJ1-1, with 9 nucleotides matching TRBD1. CDR3 length: 13 residues. V lost 7 bases, J lost 3 bases, and 6 bases stayed unmatched. Germline V lookup: CDR1 SQVTM, CDR2 ANQGSEA. The CDR3 nucleotides are TGCAGCGGAGGGACAGGGTGGGACACTGAAGCTTTCTTT. Protein product: CSGGTGWDTEAFF.